This T cell receptor (beta chain) was sequenced during a study of shared clonotypes between healthy human individuals. This CDR3 is built from 17 residues. Germline CDR1 reads SNHLY; CDR2 reads FYNNEI. V gave up 1 base and J gave up 4 bases; unmatched junction bases: 10. For this clone: The antigen remains unidentified.

Some clones are missing from TCRdb's copy, which holds only in-frame ones; the method was immunoSEQ multiplex PCR. This table has over a million clones, 75% appearing once. Notes on the study in general: Larger estimated richness was generally recorded for naive subsets relative to memory subsets. Naive CD4 clonotypes overlapped across a few donors at roughly 5%.

The rearrangement joins TRBV2 to TRBJ1-3; TRBD1 matches 7 bases. Sample: memory CD4+ T cells sorted from blood. Stated subset: CD45RA-negative fraction. The TCR comes from a man aged 18 to 29 in good health. The CDR3 reads CASSEVGDTGEGNTIYF. The CDR3 nucleotides read TGTGCCAGCAGTGAAGTTGGTGATACAGGGGAGGGAAACACCATATATTTT.